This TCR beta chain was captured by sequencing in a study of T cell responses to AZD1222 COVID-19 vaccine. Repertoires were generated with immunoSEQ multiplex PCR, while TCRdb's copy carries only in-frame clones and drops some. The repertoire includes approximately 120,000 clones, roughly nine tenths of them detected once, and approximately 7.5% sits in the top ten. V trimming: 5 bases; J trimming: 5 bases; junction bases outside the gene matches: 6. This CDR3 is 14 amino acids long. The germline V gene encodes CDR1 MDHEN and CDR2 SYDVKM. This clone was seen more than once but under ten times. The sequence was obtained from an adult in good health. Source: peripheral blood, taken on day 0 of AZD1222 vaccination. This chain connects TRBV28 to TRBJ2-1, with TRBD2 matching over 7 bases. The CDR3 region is CASSPSGTNNEQFF. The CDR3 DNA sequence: TGTGCCAGCAGTCCCTCCGGGACTAACAATGAGCAGTTCTTC.